This TCR beta chain comes out of a study of tumor and adjacent non-tumor tissue in lung cancer. The overall study: Patients comprised about a dozen adenocarcinoma, a couple of squamous cell carcinoma and 1 small cell lung cancer. Stage I to III disease affected 10 men and a handful of women aged about 30 to 76.

Details on this clonotype: Its cognate antigen is unknown. The junction departs from the called germline gene at one end, perhaps through a read error.

Study-wide results and limits: Patients with more diverse tumor TCRs had worse survival. Significantly higher TCR diversity was found in tumor than normal lung.

RNA was extracted from bulk tissue without any cell sorting. A modified ARM-PCR protocol with three rounds of nested PCR amplified TCRbeta. Using its own MiXCR run on the multiplex PCR reads, TCRdb lists one record per CDR3 protein. The profile covers more than 95,000 distinct CDR3 sequences, with about 66% appearing a single time and over 10% taken by the ten largest. The CDR3 length is 14 residues. The sequencing input was lung tumor tissue. The chain combines TRBV12-3 or TRBV12-4 with TRBJ1-6; 9 bases agree with TRBD1. This TCR derives from a man aged 25-45 years with non-small cell lung cancer. CDR3 residues: CASSPGTGTSSLHF. The CDR3 DNA is TGTGCCAGCAGTCCCGGGACAGGGACTTCATCCCTACACTTT.